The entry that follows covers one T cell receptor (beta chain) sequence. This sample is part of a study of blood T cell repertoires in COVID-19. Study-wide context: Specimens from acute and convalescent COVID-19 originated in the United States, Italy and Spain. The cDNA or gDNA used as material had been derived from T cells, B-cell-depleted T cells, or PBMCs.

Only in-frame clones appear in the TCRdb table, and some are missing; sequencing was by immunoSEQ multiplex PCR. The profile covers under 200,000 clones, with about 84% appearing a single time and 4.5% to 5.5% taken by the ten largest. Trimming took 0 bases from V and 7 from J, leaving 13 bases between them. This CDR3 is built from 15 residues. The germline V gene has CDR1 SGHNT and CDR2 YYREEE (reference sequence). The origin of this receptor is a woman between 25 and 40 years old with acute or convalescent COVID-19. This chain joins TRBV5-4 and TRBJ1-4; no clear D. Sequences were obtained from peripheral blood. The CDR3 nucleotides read TGTGCCAGCAGCTTGGTACCGGGAGGGATTGAAAAACTGTTTTTT. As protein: CASSLVPGGIEKLFF.